What follows are 9 T cell receptor beta chains derived from one specimen sequenced in a study of blood T cell repertoires in COVID-19. Some clones are missing from TCRdb's copy, which holds only in-frame ones; the method was immunoSEQ multiplex PCR. Of around 450,000 clones in the sample, 85% to 90% were seen once. The source material was peripheral blood. The receptors come from a woman in her 30s with acute or convalescent COVID-19.

The CDR3 bases are TGCGCCAGCAGCTCGATAGCGGGGGGGCTGGGTGAGCAGTTCTTC. As protein: CASSSIAGGLGEQFF. This chain joins TRBV5-1 and TRBJ2-1; the match to TRBD2 covers 11 bases. Trimming cost V 3 bases and J 9 bases; bases outside gene matches: 8. Germline values: CDR1 SGHRS, CDR2 YFSETQ. This CDR3 has 15 residues.

This rearrangement joins TRBV6-5 to TRBJ2-1; the match to TRBD1 covers 8 bases. The length of the CDR3 is 15 residues. CDR1 is MNHEY, CDR2 SVGAGI, per germline. The V and J ends lost 6 bases and 1 base, in that order; junction bases with no gene match: 5. CDR3 protein: CASSPRDRSYNEQFF. For the CDR3, the DNA is TGTGCCAGCAGCCCCCGGGACAGGTCCTACAATGAGCAGTTCTTC.

The chain recombines TRBV3-1 (or the pseudogene TRBV3-2) with TRBJ2-3, with TRBD1 matching 8 bases. CDR1 and CDR2 from the germline V gene are LGHDT and YNNKEL (reference sequence). The junction had 10 bases not matched to a gene; V was cut back by 6 bases and J by 5 bases. The CDR3 length is 15 residues. CDR3: CASSSGTGSGDTQYF. In DNA form, the CDR3 reads TGTGCCAGCAGTAGTGGGACAGGATCGGGAGATACGCAGTATTTT.

The CDR3 coding sequence is TGTGCCAGCAGCCAAGATAGGGGCAGCATCTACTCTGGAAACACCATATATTTT. This translates into CASSQDRGSIYSGNTIYF. V and J are TRBV3-1 (or the pseudogene TRBV3-2) and TRBJ1-3, with D possibly TRBD1 on 5 matching bases. Trimming removed 0 bases from V and 0 bases from J, with 15 bases in between. The CDR3 covers 18 residues. Per the germline V gene, CDR1 is LGHDT and CDR2 is YNNKEL (reference sequence).

Only one count was recorded for this clone. The chain joins TRBV7-2 to TRBJ2-5; tentatively, D is TRBD2 (5 bases). The germline V gene has CDR1 SGHTA and CDR2 FQGNSA. V was cut by 1 base and J by 5 bases, with 20 bases left in between. The length of the CDR3 is 17 residues. CDR3 loop: CASSLGSPSFRAETQYF. CDR3 nucleotides: TGTGCCAGCAGCTTAGGGTCGCCTAGCTTCCGGGCGGAGACCCAGTACTTC.

V is TRBV2 and J is TRBJ1-4; no clear D. V lost 4 bases and J 3 bases, leaving 9 bases between the germline ends. CDR3 size: 14 residues. Germline V gene data show CDR1 as SNHLY and CDR2 as FYNNEI. The CDR3 loop reads CASSGRAANEKLFF. The DNA for the CDR3 is TGTGCCAGCAGTGGGCGTGCGGCTAATGAAAAACTGTTTTTT. Full variable domain (rest looked up from reference TRBV2 and TRBJ1-4): EPEVTQTPSHQVTQMGQEVILRCVPISNHLYFYWYRQILGQKVEFLVSFYNNEISEKSEIFDDQFSVERPDGSNFTLKIRSTKLEDSAMYFCASSGRAANEKLFFGSGTQLSVL.

V usage is TRBV28 and J usage is TRBJ2-5, with 11 positions matching TRBD1. J gave up 2 bases and V 5 bases, and 4 bases lay outside the gene matches. The CDR3 contains 15 residues. Per germline, CDR1 MDHEN and CDR2 SYDVKM. CDR3 protein: CASSPGTGGQETQYF. In DNA, the CDR3 is TGTGCCAGCAGTCCCGGGACAGGGGGTCAAGAGACCCAGTACTTC. The whole variable domain, filled in from reference TRBV28 and TRBJ2-5, reads DVKVTQSSRYLVKRTGEKVFLECVQDMDHENMFWYRQDPGLGLRLIYFSYDVKMKEKGDIPEGYSVSREKKERFSLILESASTNQTSMYLCASSPGTGGQETQYFGPGTRLLVL.

The sample holds one count of this clone. The rearrangement uses TRBV4-2 and TRBJ2-7; tentatively, D is TRBD2 (5 bases). This CDR3 has 15 amino acids. Germline CDR1 is LGHNA and CDR2 is YNFKEQ. Trimming cost V 1 base and J 4 bases, with 14 bases left between them. This CDR3 reads CASSQVPGVRYEQYF. CDR3 coding DNA: TGTGCCAGCAGCCAAGTCCCCGGGGTTAGGTACGAGCAGTACTTC.

The chain carries TRBV3-1 (or the pseudogene TRBV3-2) and TRBJ2-5, with D unclear. V lost 1 base and J 7 bases, leaving 13 bases between the germline ends. This CDR3 has 14 residues. Per the germline V gene, CDR1 is LGHDT and CDR2 is YNNKEL (reference sequence). The CDR3 sequence: CASSQGGVSGTQYF. DNA for the CDR3: TGTGCCAGCAGCCAAGGTGGAGTGTCCGGGACCCAGTACTTC.